The source of this T cell receptor beta chain is a study of metastatic and nonmetastatic thyroid tumors. Study-wide results and caveats: Benign nodules reportedly had significantly lower TCR beta diversity than malignant thyroid tumors in blood and tumor.

Thyroid surgery was performed in patients who had received no treatment beforehand. TCRdb recomputed clones from the PCR reads via MiXCR. The sample consists of more than 40,000 clones, roughly 26% of them appearing once. The CDR3 loop spans 11 amino acids. V lost 8 bases to trimming and J lost 4 bases, with 7 bases between them. The V gene's germline CDR1 is LNHDA and CDR2 SQIVND (reference sequence). This clone was recorded many times. Its specificity is not known. The chain is built from TRBV19 and TRBJ2-3; the D gene is possibly TRBD1 (6 bases). This TCR was recovered from a female donor with papillary thyroid cancer or a benign thyroid nodule (not recorded which). Some clones in this sample may be carry-over from other donors' samples. Sequenced sample: tumor tissue. This CDR3 is CASGGPDTQYF. DNA of the CDR3: TGTGCCAGTGGGGGCCCAGATACGCAGTATTTT.